The 2 T cell receptor beta chains below all came from one sample that was sequenced in a study of blood T cell repertoires in COVID-19 (dated by TCRdb to the early 2020s). Library creation used the immunoSEQ multiplex PCR assay. TCRdb limited this immuneACCESS table to in-frame rearrangements with V and J called. A share of clones is missing; checked studies link under half to unresolved V genes, and the rest is unexplained. The sample yields around 500,000 clones; roughly 90% were counted once. About 2% of the sample is taken by the ten largest. The sequenced sample consisted of PBMCs or T cells enriched from blood (not recorded which). The receptors shown here come from a woman aged 40 to 50 who had recovered from COVID-19.

The rearrangement uses TRBV5-1 and TRBJ2-3; 7 bases map to TRBD1. Germline CDR1 and CDR2: SGHRS and YFSETQ. CDR3 size: 14 residues. V trimming: 6 bases; J trimming: 3 bases; junction bases outside the gene matches: 7. For the CDR3, the DNA is TGCGCCAGCACCCACAGGGGCGGAACAGATACGCAGTATTTT. It specifies CASTHRGGTDTQYF.

This chain connects TRBV19 to TRBJ2-7; a weak D match, TRBD2 (6 bases). The CDR3 is 14 amino acids. Trimming stripped 3 bases from V and 3 bases from J, with 12 bases between. Germline-derived CDR1 and CDR2 are LNHDA and SQIVND (reference sequence). CDR3: CASSIAGWVYEQYF. CDR3 coding DNA: TGTGCCAGTAGTATTGCGGGGTGGGTCTACGAGCAGTACTTC.